A single sample is the source of the 5 T cell receptor beta chains below, sequenced in a study of beta chain features in type 1 diabetes. Of the isolated RNA, all was reverse transcribed, and so the sequenced material was expressed TCRB transcripts. The data were produced by immunoSEQ multiplex PCR, yet TCRdb's version contains in-frame clones alone and is incomplete. The table has fewer than 300,000 clones, around 21% seen once. These receptors' antigens are unknown. Study results and limitations: TCRB CDR3 length was moderately but significantly reduced in all four CD4+ subsets of Type 1 diabetes patients.

Sequenced material: naive CD4+ T cells from blood. The receptors derive from a woman between 35 and 50 years old with type 1 diabetes.

A few counts support this clone. The J gene is TRBJ2-7, the V gene TRBV18; D is possibly TRBD1 (7 bases). CDR3 length: 14 amino acids. Looked up from germline, CDR1 is KGHSH and CDR2 is LQKENI. The V end was cut by 6 bases, the J end by 4 bases, with 16 bases between. This CDR3 is CASSRRDREYEQYF. The CDR3 region has the DNA TGTGCCAGCTCCCGGCGGGACAGAGAATACGAGCAGTACTTC.

V usage is TRBV9 and J usage is TRBJ2-5, with unresolved D. Germline V gene data show CDR1 as SGDLS and CDR2 as YYNGEE. The CDR3 consists of 14 residues. Trimming removed 0 bases from V and 5 bases from J, with 11 bases in between. The CDR3 protein is CASSVGDFLETQYF. The CDR3 DNA follows: TGTGCCAGCAGCGTAGGTGACTTCCTGGAGACCCAGTACTTC.

This clone was observed a handful of times. The chain links TRBV2 to TRBJ2-3; the D gene is possibly TRBD1 (6 bases). The germline V and J ends were trimmed by 6 bases and 11 bases, with 15 bases remaining between them. Looked up from germline, CDR1 is SNHLY and CDR2 is FYNNEI. The CDR3 has 12 residues. The CDR3 DNA sequence: TGTGCCAGCAGCTCGGACAGTGATGAGCAGTATTTT. Its protein product is CASSSDSDEQYF.

In its sample, this clone was seen once. The chain employs TRBV4-3 and TRBJ2-7; 11 nucleotides match TRBD2. From germline, CDR1 is LGHNA and CDR2 YSLEER. This CDR3 contains 17 residues. After removal of 1 base from V and 2 bases from J, the junction contained 7 bases not matched to a gene. The CDR3 sequence is CASSQGWGSGRAYEQYF. The CDR3 DNA reads as TGCGCCAGCAGCCAAGGGTGGGGTAGCGGGAGGGCCTACGAGCAGTACTTC.

This chain links TRBV6-6 with TRBJ2-7; TRBD1 agrees at 8 bases. CDR1 is MNHNY and CDR2 is SVGAGI in the germline V gene (reference sequence). V trimming: 6 bases; J trimming: 4 bases; junction bases outside the gene matches: 8. The CDR3 consists of 14 residues. CDR3 protein: CASSEGRGRYEQYF. The CDR3 DNA reads as TGTGCCAGCAGCGAGGGCAGGGGGCGGTACGAGCAGTACTTC.